This T cell receptor beta chain was documented in a study of T cells after posttransplantation cyclophosphamide. In the case of this clone: Its antigen remains unknown.

Clones were read by immunoSEQ multiplex PCR, and TCRdb kept only the in-frame ones, dropping some. The repertoire holds about 32,000 clones, with around 90% as singletons. Trimming shortened V by 4 bases and J by 1 base, and 14 bases separated the two germline ends. The germline gives CDR1 MNHEY, CDR2 SMNVEV (reference sequence). CDR3 length: 15 amino acids. Study results and caveats: TRB clonality was highly associated with recipient CMV seropositivity and reactivation. Later blood repertoires were often dominated by clones from the donor CD8+ memory compartment.

The sequence was obtained from a woman aged 40 to 50 with a blood cancer, CMV-positive, and with a related stem cell donor. This chain links TRBV27 with TRBJ2-7; D may be TRBD1 (6 bases). Sequencing input: PBMCs. DNA for the CDR3: TGTGCCAGCAGTTCGACCGGGACACCATCCTACGAGCAGTACTTC. This gives the protein CASSSTGTPSYEQYF.